This T cell receptor beta chain is drawn from a study of T cells in Graves' hyperthyroidism and ophthalmopathy. This clonotype has more than one count but fewer than ten. Template material for amplifying TCR beta CDR3 regions consisted of RNA transcripts. The HTBI primer set drove a first-round RT-PCR of the TCR CDR3. TCRdb reprocessed the multiplex PCR reads with MiXCR, giving one entry per CDR3 protein. The sample shows approximately 620,000 distinct CDR3 sequences, around 14% of them seen only once. The CDR3 is 14 residues long. The trim removed 1 base at V and 14 bases at J, leaving 10 bases unmatched. Germline lookup yields CDR1 KGHDR and CDR2 SFDVKD.

The source of this sequence is a woman between 25 and 40 years old with Graves' hyperthyroidism that later progressed to Graves' ophthalmopathy. The specimen was blood. The V and J genes are TRBV24-1 and TRBJ2-1; TRBD1 agrees at 7 bases. CDR3 sequence reads: CATSDFLTGEGEFF. The CDR3 DNA is TGTGCCACCAGTGATTTTCTTACAGGGGAAGGAGAGTTCTTC.